This entry is about one T cell receptor (beta chain). The sample belongs to a study of control samples from healthy donors and cancer patients. CDR1 SQVTM and CDR2 ANQGSEA come from the germline V gene. The CDR3 consists of 14 residues. V gave up 6 bases and J gave up 4 bases; unmatched junction bases: 6. Sequencing was performed with immunoSEQ multiplex PCR; in TCRdb, only in-frame clones are kept and a portion is missing. This sample yields about 130,000 clones, of which around 90% are seen a single time; approximately 8.6% belongs to the top ten. The chain employs TRBV29-1 and TRBJ2-3, with 11 bases aligning to TRBD2. Sequenced sample: blood. This receptor was obtained from a man between 18 and 29 years old in good health. CDR3 DNA: TGCAGCGTGCAGGGACTAGCGGCCCCAGATACGCAGTATTTT. Its protein product is CSVQGLAAPDTQYF.